The 3 T cell receptor beta chains reported below all come from one sample, sequenced in a study of control samples from healthy donors and cancer patients. Assay used: immunoSEQ multiplex PCR; TCRdb lists only in-frame clones, some missing. The sample carries more than 100,000 clones, about 87% recorded once. Sequencing was done on a sample of blood. All receptors come from a man aged 40-49 years in good health.

The V call is TRBV24-1, the J call TRBJ2-5; D assignment may be TRBD1 or TRBD2 (6 bases each). Germline V CDR1 and CDR2: KGHDR, SFDVKD. The CDR3 sequence is 13 residues long. V was cut by 5 bases and J by 4 bases, with 10 bases left in between. The CDR3 DNA sequence: TGTGCCACCAGTGTTGGAGGGGGAGAGACCCAGTACTTC. Translated: CATSVGGGETQYF.

This clone was observed a single time. V is TRBV6-5 and J is TRBJ2-1, with D hard to call. The CDR3 consists of 13 residues. Germline loops: CDR1 MNHEY, CDR2 SVGAGI. Trimming pared 4 bases from V and 9 bases from J, leaving 13 bases between. CDR3 protein: CASSSRIESEQFF. In nucleotides, the CDR3 is TGTGCCAGCAGTTCCCGTATCGAGAGTGAGCAGTTCTTC.

CDR3 in amino acids: CASSSSPSNQPQHF. The CDR3 DNA follows: TGTGCCAGCAGCTCTAGCCCCAGCAATCAGCCCCAGCATTTT. V is TRBV5-4 and J is TRBJ1-5; D is unclear. Per germline, CDR1 SGHNT and CDR2 YYREEE (reference sequence). The CDR3 length is 14 residues. V lost 3 bases to trimming and J lost 1 base, with 8 bases between them. The full variable domain, in which reference TRBV5-4 and TRBJ1-5 provide the parts outside the CDR3, is ETGVTQSPTHLIKTRGQQVTLRCSSQSGHNTVSWYQQALGQGPQFIFQYYREEENGRGNFPPRFSGLQFPNYSSELNVNALELDDSALYLCASSSSPSNQPQHFGDGTRLSIL.